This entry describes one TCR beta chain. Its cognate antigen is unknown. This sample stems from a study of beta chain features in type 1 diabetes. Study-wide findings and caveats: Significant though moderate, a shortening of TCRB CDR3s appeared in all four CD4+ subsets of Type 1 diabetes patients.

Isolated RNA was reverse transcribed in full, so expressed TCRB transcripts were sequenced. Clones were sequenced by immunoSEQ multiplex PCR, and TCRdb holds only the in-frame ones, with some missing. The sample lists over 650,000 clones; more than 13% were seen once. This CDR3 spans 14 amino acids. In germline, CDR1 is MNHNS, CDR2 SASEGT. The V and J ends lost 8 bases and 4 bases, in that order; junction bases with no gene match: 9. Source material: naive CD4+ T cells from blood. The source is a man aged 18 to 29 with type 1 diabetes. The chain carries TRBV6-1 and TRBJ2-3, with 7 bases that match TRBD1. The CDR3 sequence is CASLQDRVADTQYF. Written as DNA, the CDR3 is TGTGCCAGCCTTCAAGACAGGGTCGCAGATACGCAGTATTTT.